This is a list of T cell receptor beta chains from one sample in a study of CD8 T cell repertoires and HIV-1 epitope variants. The assay was immunoSEQ multiplex PCR, and TCRdb's table has in-frame clones only and misses some. The profile shows tens of thousands of clones, around 67% of them singletons. Sequenced: uncultured baseline CD8+ T cells from peripheral blood mononuclear cells (PBMCs). The receptor set was obtained from a male donor with HIV. CDR3s include the opening cysteine and the closing phenylalanine or tryptophan. The order of the fields is J gene, D gene, V gene, clone size, CDR3 DNA, CDR3 protein. D genes are given only for firm matches. The size of a clone is reported for some rows only, either as once, few or many, or as a class for expanded clones.

TRBJ2-3,NA,TRBV10-3,NA,TGTGCCATCAGCCGGGACACCGGCACAGATACGCAGTATTTT,CAISRDTGTDTQYF
TRBJ1-5,NA,TRBV19,once,TGTGCCAGTAGTACAGCTTCGGGCAATCAGCCCCAGCATTTT,CASSTASGNQPQHF
TRBJ1-5,NA,TRBV10-3,NA,TGTGCCATCAGGGATGGGGTCAATCAGCCCCAGCATTTT,CAIRDGVNQPQHF
TRBJ2-1,NA,TRBV7-9,NA,TGTGCCAGCAGCTTAGCGTCTCATACTACAAACAATGAGCAGTTCTTC,CASSLASHTTNNEQFF
TRBJ1-6,TRBD1,TRBV30,NA,TGTGCCTGGGCCATAGGACAGGGAAATTCTTCACCCCTCCACTTT,CAWAIGQGNSSPLHF
TRBJ1-3,NA,TRBV5-6,NA,TGTGCCAGCAGCTTGGGACAGCCCTATTCCTCTGGAAACACCATATATTTT,CASSLGQPYSSGNTIYF
TRBJ2-7,NA,TRBV6-1,NA,TGTGCCAGCAGTGGGACCTTATACGAGCAGTACTTC,CASSGTLYEQYF
TRBJ1-1,NA,TRBV4-1,few,TGCGCCAGCAGCCTTCTCCGGGCCAGCGACACTGAAGCTTTCTTT,CASSLLRASDTEAFF
TRBJ2-7,NA,TRBV5-1,NA,TGCGCCAGCAGCTTAAGCGCGGACTCCTACGAGCAGTACTTC,CASSLSADSYEQYF
TRBJ2-2,TRBD2,TRBV28,NA,TGTGCCAGCAGTTTACTAGCGGGAGCTAACACCGGGGAGCTGTTTTTT,CASSLLAGANTGELFF
TRBJ1-2,TRBD1,TRBV5-1,once,TGCGCCAGCAGCTTAGGGACAGGGATTCCCTATGGCTACACCTTC,CASSLGTGIPYGYTF
TRBJ2-7,TRBD1,TRBV6-1,NA,TGTGCCAGCAGTGCGACGGGACAGGAGTACGAGCAGTACTTC,CASSATGQEYEQYF
TRBJ2-7,NA,TRBV10-2,few,TGCGCCAGCATTCGTGCTGGAGGAGAGGGCGAGCAGTACTTC,CASIRAGGEGEQYF
TRBJ2-7,TRBD1,TRBV4-1,NA,TGCGCCAGCAGCCAAGATCTCCGACAGGGAACGTATCCCGAGCAGTACTTC,CASSQDLRQGTYPEQYF
TRBJ1-2,NA,TRBV2,many,TGTGCCAGCAGTGAAAACCGACTGGGCTACACCTTC,CASSENRLGYTF
TRBJ2-3,TRBD2,TRBV4-2,NA,TGTGCCAGCAGCCAAGGGGGGGGGTTCGGCACAGATACGCAGTATTTT,CASSQGGGFGTDTQYF
TRBJ2-1,TRBD2,TRBV15,NA,TGTGCCACCAGCAGAGACTTCGGGACTAGCGGTTATGAGCAGTTCTTC,CATSRDFGTSGYEQFF
TRBJ2-7,NA,TRBV10-1,NA,TGCGCCAGCAGTGAGTCGGGGGCCCCCTACGAGCAGTACTTC,CASSESGAPYEQYF
TRBJ2-7,TRBD1,TRBV5-6,NA,TGTGCCAGCAGCTTGGGGACAACAGGGGGCCTGTACGAGCAGTACTTC,CASSLGTTGGLYEQYF
TRBJ1-2,NA,TRBV7-2,once,TGTGCCAGCAGCTTAGGGCAGAACTATGGCTACACCTTC,CASSLGQNYGYTF
TRBJ2-5,NA,TRBV5-5,NA,TGTGCCAGCAGCCTGAGGACTCGCCAAGAGACCCAGTACTTC,CASSLRTRQETQYF
TRBJ1-6,TRBD1,TRBV28,few,TGTGCCAGCAGTTCCCTGGACAGGGGGATCGATAATTCACCCCTCCACTTT,CASSSLDRGIDNSPLHF